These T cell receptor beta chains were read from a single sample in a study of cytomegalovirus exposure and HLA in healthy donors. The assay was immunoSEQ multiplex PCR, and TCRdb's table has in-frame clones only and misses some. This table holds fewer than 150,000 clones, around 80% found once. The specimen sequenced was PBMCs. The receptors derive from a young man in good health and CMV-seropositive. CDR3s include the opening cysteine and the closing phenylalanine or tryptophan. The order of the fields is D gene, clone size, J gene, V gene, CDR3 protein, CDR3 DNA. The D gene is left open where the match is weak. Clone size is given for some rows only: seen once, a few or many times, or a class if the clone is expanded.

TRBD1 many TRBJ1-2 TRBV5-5 CASSLAEGTVYGYTF TGTGCCAGCAGCTTGGCCGAGGGGACAGTGTATGGCTACACCTTC
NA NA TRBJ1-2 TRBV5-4 CASSLAMQGRRYGYTF TGTGCCAGCAGCTTGGCCATGCAGGGTCGGCGCTATGGCTACACCTTC
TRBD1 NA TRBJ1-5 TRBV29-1 CSVGTGGWGQPQHF TGCAGCGTTGGGACAGGGGGCTGGGGTCAGCCCCAGCATTTT
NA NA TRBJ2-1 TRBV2 CASSWRDSYNEQFF TGTGCCAGCAGTTGGCGGGACTCCTACAATGAGCAGTTCTTC
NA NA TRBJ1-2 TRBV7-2 CASSWGQGINYGYTF TGTGCCAGCAGCTGGGGCCAGGGCATTAACTATGGCTACACCTTC
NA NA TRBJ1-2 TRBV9 CASSPWGEAYGYTF TGTGCCAGCAGCCCCTGGGGGGAGGCCTATGGCTACACCTTC
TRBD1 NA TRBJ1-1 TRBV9 CASSVVTGGTEAFF TGTGCCAGCAGCGTAGTGACAGGGGGCACTGAAGCTTTCTTT
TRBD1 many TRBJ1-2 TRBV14 CASSPPGQVYGYTF TGTGCCAGCAGCCCCCCAGGACAGGTGTATGGCTACACCTTC
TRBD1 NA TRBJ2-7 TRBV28 CASSSPGQGYEQYF TGTGCCAGCAGTTCGCCGGGACAGGGCTACGAGCAGTACTTC
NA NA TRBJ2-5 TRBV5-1 CASSLALADSQETQYF TGCGCCAGCAGCTTGGCGTTAGCAGACTCTCAAGAGACCCAGTACTTC
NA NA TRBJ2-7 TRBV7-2 CASSLARGPLSF TGTGCCAGCAGCTTAGCGCGGGGCCCCCTGAGCTTC
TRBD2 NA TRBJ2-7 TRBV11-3 CASSLELAGGQAYEQYF TGTGCCAGCAGCTTAGAGCTAGCGGGAGGGCAAGCCTACGAGCAGTACTTC
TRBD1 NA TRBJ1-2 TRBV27 CASSPGQVNYGYTF TGTGCCAGCAGTCCCGGACAGGTTAACTATGGCTACACCTTC
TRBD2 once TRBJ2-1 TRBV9 CASSVVGRASYNEQFF TGTGCCAGCAGCGTAGTTGGGAGGGCTAGCTACAATGAGCAGTTCTTC
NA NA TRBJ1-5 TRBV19 CASNRDGNQPQHF TGTGCCAGTAACAGGGACGGCAATCAGCCCCAGCATTTT
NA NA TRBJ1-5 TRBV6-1 CASSDLDNQPQHF TGTGCCAGCAGTGACTTAGACAATCAGCCCCAGCATTTT
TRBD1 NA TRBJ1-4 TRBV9 CASSVGTGINEKLFF TGTGCCAGCAGCGTAGGGACAGGGATTAATGAAAAACTGTTTTTT
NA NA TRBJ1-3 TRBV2 CASSEGQGGGNTIYF TGTGCCAGCAGTGAGGGGCAGGGTGGCGGAAACACCATATATTTT
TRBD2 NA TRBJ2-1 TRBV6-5 CASQSGGVMQEQFF TGTGCCAGCCAGAGCGGGGGGGTAATGCAGGAGCAGTTCTTC
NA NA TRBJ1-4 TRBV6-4 CASSGGNEKLFF TGTGCCAGCAGTGGCGGGAATGAAAAACTGTTTTTT
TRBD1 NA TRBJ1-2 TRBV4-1 CASSHAGTGVEGYTF TGCGCCAGCAGCCACGCCGGGACAGGGGTAGAAGGCTACACCTTC
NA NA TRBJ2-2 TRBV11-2 CASSRVQGSSTGELFF TGTGCCAGCAGCCGTGTTCAGGGTAGTAGCACCGGGGAGCTGTTTTTT
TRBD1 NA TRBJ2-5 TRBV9 CASSRTGGIETQYF TGTGCCAGCAGCAGGACAGGGGGCATCGAGACCCAGTACTTC
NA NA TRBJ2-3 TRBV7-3 CASSVRSGRTDTQYF TGTGCCAGCAGCGTCAGAAGCGGACGCACAGATACGCAGTATTTT
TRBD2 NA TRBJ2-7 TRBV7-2 CASSSNSGGSYEQYF TGTGCCAGCAGCTCTAATAGCGGGGGGAGCTACGAGCAGTACTTC
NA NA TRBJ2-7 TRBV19 CASGGPGDGYEQYF TGTGCCAGTGGGGGACCGGGGGACGGTTACGAGCAGTACTTC
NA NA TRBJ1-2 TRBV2 CASSEGGPYGYTF TGTGCCAGCAGTGAGGGGGGGCCCTATGGCTACACCTTC
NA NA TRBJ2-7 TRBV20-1 CSARTSYEQYF TGCAGTGCCCGCACCAGCTACGAGCAGTACTTC
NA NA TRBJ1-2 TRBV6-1 CASSEAGGVYGYTF TGTGCCAGCAGTGAAGCAGGGGGGGTCTATGGCTACACCTTC
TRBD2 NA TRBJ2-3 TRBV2 CASSEATRSGGPTDTQYF TGTGCCAGCAGTGAAGCAACCCGTAGCGGGGGGCCCACAGATACGCAGTATTTT
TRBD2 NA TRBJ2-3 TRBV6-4 CATLGLAEITDTQYF TGTGCCACCCTGGGACTAGCGGAAATCACAGATACGCAGTATTTT
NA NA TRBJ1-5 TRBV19 CASSAYRANQPQHF TGTGCCAGTAGTGCTTACAGGGCCAATCAGCCCCAGCATTTT
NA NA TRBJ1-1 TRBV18 CASSGGGSTEAFF TGTGCCAGCTCGGGGGGGGGAAGCACTGAAGCTTTCTTT
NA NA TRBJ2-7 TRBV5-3 CARRRGRYEQYF TGTGCCAGAAGGCGGGGTCGCTACGAGCAGTACTTC
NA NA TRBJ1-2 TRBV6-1 CASRETNYGYTF TGTGCCAGCAGGGAGACTAACTATGGCTACACCTTC
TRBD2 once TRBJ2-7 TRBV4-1 CASSRGLAGGTSYEQYF TGCGCCAGCAGCCGCGGGTTAGCGGGAGGGACCTCCTACGAGCAGTACTTC
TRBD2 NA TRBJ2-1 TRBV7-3 CASSLKLKLAGGPMNEQFF TGTGCCAGCAGCTTAAAGCTAAAACTAGCGGGGGGGCCTATGAATGAGCAGTTCTTC
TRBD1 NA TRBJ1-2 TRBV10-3 CAISDSRGRDSSYGYTF TGTGCCATCAGTGATTCCCGCGGAAGGGACAGTTCCTATGGCTACACCTTC
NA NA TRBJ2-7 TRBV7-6 CASSAKAGITYEQYF TGTGCCAGCAGCGCTAAAGCAGGGATAACCTACGAGCAGTACTTC
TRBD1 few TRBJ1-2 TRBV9 CASSVRTGSYGYTF TGTGCCAGCAGCGTCCGGACAGGGTCCTATGGCTACACCTTC
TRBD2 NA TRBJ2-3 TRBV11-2 CASSPTGGRGDTQYF TGTGCCAGCAGCCCAACGGGGGGGCGAGGGGATACGCAGTATTTT
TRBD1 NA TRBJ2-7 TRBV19 CASSIETTGDSAPYEQYF TGTGCCAGTAGTATAGAAACGACAGGGGACAGTGCGCCATACGAGCAGTACTTC
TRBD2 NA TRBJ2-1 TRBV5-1 CASSPEGLAGNEQFF TGCGCCAGCAGCCCCGAAGGACTAGCAGGCAATGAGCAGTTCTTC
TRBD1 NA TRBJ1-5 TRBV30 CAWDRGSQPQHF TGTGCCTGGGACAGGGGGAGTCAGCCCCAGCATTTT
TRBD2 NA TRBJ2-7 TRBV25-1 CASSEPRAGGNEQYF TGTGCCAGCAGTGAACCGCGGGCGGGAGGGAACGAGCAGTACTTC
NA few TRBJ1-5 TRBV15 CATSIYKGQSRNQPQHF TGTGCCACCAGCATCTACAAAGGACAGTCCCGGAATCAGCCCCAGCATTTT
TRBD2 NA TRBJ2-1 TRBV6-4 CASSGTSAYNEQFF TGTGCCAGCAGTGGGACTAGCGCCTACAATGAGCAGTTCTTC
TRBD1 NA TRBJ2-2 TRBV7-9 CASSIRTGGATGELFF TGTGCCAGCAGCATTAGGACAGGGGGCGCGACCGGGGAGCTGTTTTTT
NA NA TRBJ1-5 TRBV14 CASSQEVPRVSNQPQHF TGTGCCAGCAGCCAAGAGGTCCCCAGGGTTAGCAATCAGCCCCAGCATTTT
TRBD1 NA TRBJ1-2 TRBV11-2 CASNGLGANYRGYGYTF TGTGCCAGCAACGGCCTCGGGGCGAATTACAGGGGCTATGGCTACACCTTC
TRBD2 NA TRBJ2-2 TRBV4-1 CASSHTPGLAGVGAGELFF TGCGCCAGCAGCCACACCCCGGGACTAGCGGGAGTCGGCGCCGGGGAGCTGTTTTTT
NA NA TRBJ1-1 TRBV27 CASSFMNTEAFF TGTGCCAGCAGTTTCATGAACACTGAAGCTTTCTTT
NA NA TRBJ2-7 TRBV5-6 CASSLEGLGRVTYEQYF TGTGCCAGCAGCTTGGAGGGCCTAGGCAGGGTAACCTACGAGCAGTACTTC
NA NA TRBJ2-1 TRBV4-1 CASSQAPRSNSYNEQFF TGCGCCAGCAGCCAAGCCCCCAGGTCTAATAGCTACAATGAGCAGTTCTTC
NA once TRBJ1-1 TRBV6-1 CASSESRPGSTEAFF TGTGCCAGCAGTGAGTCCAGGCCAGGGTCAACTGAAGCTTTCTTT
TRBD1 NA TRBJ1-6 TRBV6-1 CASSVGQAKDSPLHF TGTGCCAGCAGTGTCGGACAGGCAAAGGATTCACCCCTCCACTTT
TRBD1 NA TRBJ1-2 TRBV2 CASRADRNYGYTF TGTGCCAGCAGGGCGGACAGGAACTATGGCTACACCTTC
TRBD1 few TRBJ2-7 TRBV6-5 CASSGQSYEQYF TGTGCCAGCTCGGGACAGTCCTACGAGCAGTACTTC
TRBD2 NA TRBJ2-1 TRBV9 CASSPPGTKNNEQFF TGTGCCAGCAGCCCCCCCGGGACTAAAAACAATGAGCAGTTCTTC